Listed below are T cell receptor beta chains from one sample, sequenced in a study of identical twins. Each CDR3 protein gets one entry after TCRdb re-called the 5' RACE reads with MiXCR. The sample has some 210,000 distinct CDR3 sequences, approximately 15% seen once. This sample was also put to use in a study of T cells expressing NK-cell markers.

Sequencing was done on a sample of CD8+ T cells sorted from blood. The receptors come from a young woman in good health. CDR3s include the opening cysteine and the closing phenylalanine or tryptophan. D genes are given only for firm matches. A row's size may be missing; if present it is once, few, many or a size class.

CDR3 protein	CDR3 DNA	D gene	clone size	V gene	J gene	CDR3 length
CASSAPIAKNIQYF	TGTGCCAGCAGCGCACCCATAGCCAAAAACATTCAGTACTTC	-	few	TRBV12-3/TRBV12-4	TRBJ2-4	14
CASSSPLAGWDTQYF	TGTGCCAGCAGTTCCCCACTAGCGGGGTGGGATACGCAGTATTTT	TRBD2	many	TRBV12-3/TRBV12-4	TRBJ2-3	15
CASSLMARVGSEQYF	TGTGCCAGCAGCTTAATGGCACGGGTCGGTTCGGAACAGTACTTC	-	-	TRBV7-2	TRBJ2-7	15
CAIRVPSGELFF	TGTGCCATCAGAGTACCGTCCGGGGAGCTGTTTTTT	-	-	TRBV10-3	TRBJ2-2	12
CASSLDPTGILPHYEQYF	TGTGCCAGCAGCTTAGACCCCACAGGGATTTTGCCCCACTACGAGCAGTACTTC	-	-	TRBV11-2	TRBJ2-7	18
CASSAGLAYEQYF	TGTGCCAGCAGCGCCGGACTAGCCTACGAGCAGTACTTC	TRBD2	-	TRBV11-2	TRBJ2-7	13
CASSSGLAEVGSSYEQYF	TGTGCCAGCAGCTCGGGACTAGCGGAAGTAGGGAGCTCCTACGAGCAGTACTTC	TRBD2	-	TRBV13	TRBJ2-7	18
CASSPEAETYEQYF	TGCGCCAGCAGCCCCGAAGCGGAGACCTACGAGCAGTACTTC	-	-	TRBV5-1	TRBJ2-7	14
CASSSVVWEKLFF	TGTGCCAGCAGCTCAGTGGTGTGGGAAAAACTGTTTTTT	-	-	TRBV7-9	TRBJ1-4	13
CASSYGAGAHTGELFF	TGTGCCAGCAGTTACGGGGCGGGGGCTCACACCGGGGAGCTGTTTTTT	-	few	TRBV6-5	TRBJ2-2	16
CASSSELATTYEQYF	TGTGCCAGCAGTTCCGAACTAGCGACAACCTACGAGCAGTACTTC	TRBD2	few	TRBV6-5	TRBJ2-7	15
CSVEGHANTGELFF	TGCAGCGTTGAGGGACATGCGAACACCGGGGAGCTGTTTTTT	-	-	TRBV29-1	TRBJ2-2	14
CASRGGGEAFF	TGTGCCAGCAGAGGTGGGGGAGAAGCTTTCTTT	-	few	TRBV2	TRBJ1-1	11
CASSAGTPKWEQFF	TGTGCCAGCAGTGCCGGGACGCCAAAATGGGAGCAGTTCTTC	-	few	TRBV9	TRBJ2-1	14
CASSLAGGSGVGTEAFF	TGCGCCAGCAGCTTGGCCGGTGGCTCAGGGGTGGGTACTGAAGCTTTCTTT	-	-	TRBV5-1	TRBJ1-1	17
CASSQGWGSYEQYF	TGTGCCAGCAGTCAGGGATGGGGATCCTACGAGCAGTACTTC	-	many	TRBV12-3/TRBV12-4	TRBJ2-7	14
CASSEAGTVRYEQYF	TGTGCCAGCAGTGAAGCCGGGACGGTGAGGTACGAGCAGTACTTC	-	-	TRBV2	TRBJ2-7	15
CASSLTSGRANEQFF	TGTGCCAGCAGTTTAACTAGCGGGAGGGCCAATGAGCAGTTCTTC	TRBD2	many	TRBV12-3/TRBV12-4	TRBJ2-1	15
CASSPAGGYGYTF	TGTGCCAGCAGTCCAGCCGGGGGCTATGGCTACACCTTC	-	-	TRBV7-9	TRBJ1-2	13
CASSLGGGTGTASYNEQFF	TGCGCCAGCAGCTTGGGTGGGGGGACCGGGACAGCCTCCTACAATGAGCAGTTCTTC	-	-	TRBV5-1	TRBJ2-1	19
CASSPETDRFNIQYF	TGTGCCAGCAGCCCGGAGACGGACAGATTCAACATTCAGTACTTC	-	-	TRBV5-5	TRBJ2-4	15
CASSPPQETQYF	TGTGCCAGCAGTCCCCCGCAAGAGACCCAGTACTTC	-	-	TRBV28	TRBJ2-5	12
CASSLASAGVGEQYF	TGTGCCAGCAGCTTGGCCTCGGCAGGGGTAGGAGAGCAGTACTTC	-	-	TRBV5-5	TRBJ2-7	15
CASSLSSGPNEQFF	TGTGCCAGCAGTTTATCGTCAGGCCCCAATGAGCAGTTCTTC	-	-	TRBV27	TRBJ2-1	14
CATRGGAPASSGELFF	TGTGCCACCCGGGGGGGGGCCCCCGCTTCATCCGGGGAGCTGTTTTTT	TRBD2	-	TRBV12-3/TRBV12-4	TRBJ2-2	16
CASSEPGLAGAYNEQFF	TGTGCCAGCAGCGAACCGGGACTAGCGGGGGCATACAATGAGCAGTTCTTC	TRBD2	few	TRBV6-4	TRBJ2-1	17
CASRTIYLTKGLPYEQYF	TGTGCCAGCAGGACGATATATCTAACGAAAGGACTTCCTTACGAGCAGTACTTC	-	-	TRBV6-2/TRBV6-3	TRBJ2-7	18
CASSRATYNEQFF	TGTGCCAGCAGTAGAGCGACCTACAATGAGCAGTTCTTC	-	few	TRBV28	TRBJ2-1	13
CASSFRTATNTEAFF	TGCGCCAGCAGCTTTCGGACGGCTACGAACACTGAAGCTTTCTTT	-	-	TRBV5-1	TRBJ1-1	15
CASSGTSGAYEQYF	TGTGCCAGCAGCGGGACTAGCGGAGCCTACGAGCAGTACTTC	TRBD2	few	TRBV11-1	TRBJ2-7	14
CASSYSTSDHEQFF	TGTGCCAGCAGTTACTCTACTAGCGACCATGAGCAGTTCTTC	TRBD2	-	TRBV6-5	TRBJ2-1	14
CASSLAGGMKRGSSYEQYF	TGTGCCAGCAGCTTAGCGGGGGGCATGAAGCGGGGAAGCTCCTACGAGCAGTACTTC	-	few	TRBV11-1	TRBJ2-7	19
CASSLEQADTQYF	TGCGCCAGCAGCTTGGAACAGGCAGATACGCAGTATTTT	-	few	TRBV5-1	TRBJ2-3	13
CASSQDLDRGDDTEAFF	TGTGCCAGCAGCCAAGATCTGGACAGGGGGGACGACACTGAAGCTTTCTTT	TRBD1	-	TRBV3-1	TRBJ1-1	17
CASSADRVRNTEAFF	TGTGCCAGCAGCGCCGACAGGGTTCGTAACACTGAAGCTTTCTTT	TRBD1	few	TRBV14	TRBJ1-1	15
CASSQGRTSYEQYF	TGCGCCAGCAGCCAAGGGCGGACTAGTTACGAGCAGTACTTC	TRBD2	few	TRBV4-3	TRBJ2-7	14
CASSSLVGSYEQYF	TGTGCCAGCAGCTCCCTGGTGGGATCCTACGAGCAGTACTTC	-	few	TRBV5-5	TRBJ2-7	14
CASSPLFDSRNYGYTF	TGTGCCAGCAGCCCACTCTTTGACTCCCGTAACTATGGCTACACCTTC	-	-	TRBV7-9	TRBJ1-2	16
CSAPNGAPSYEQYF	TGCAGTGCTCCTAACGGGGCCCCCTCCTACGAGCAGTACTTC	-	-	TRBV20-1	TRBJ2-7	14
CASSQSARAAGEETQYF	TGCGCCAGCAGCCAATCCGCCCGGGCGGCGGGAGAAGAGACCCAGTACTTC	TRBD2	-	TRBV4-1	TRBJ2-5	17
CASSTQDRFWASYGYTF	TGTGCCAGCAGTACCCAGGACAGATTTTGGGCGTCCTATGGCTACACCTTC	-	many	TRBV6-5	TRBJ1-2	17
CASSEYPGTGNEKLFF	TGTGCCAGCAGTGAATACCCCGGGACGGGTAATGAAAAACTGTTTTTT	-	few	TRBV9	TRBJ1-4	16
CASTQGTDTQYF	TGTGCCAGCACCCAGGGCACAGATACGCAGTATTTT	-	few	TRBV6-6	TRBJ2-3	12
CASSQGMGQETQYF	TGTGCCAGCAGCCAAGGAATGGGCCAAGAGACCCAGTACTTC	-	few	TRBV4-2	TRBJ2-5	14
CASSPRGLGSTDTQYF	TGTGCCAGCAGCCCCCGGGGCTTGGGTAGCACAGATACGCAGTATTTT	-	few	TRBV7-2	TRBJ2-3	16
CASSYSVGQGSYEQYF	TGTGCCAGCAGTTACTCGGTGGGACAGGGCTCCTACGAGCAGTACTTC	TRBD1	-	TRBV6-2/TRBV6-3	TRBJ2-7	16
CAIAGSPGLETYEQYF	TGTGCCATCGCTGGGAGTCCGGGACTAGAAACCTACGAGCAGTACTTC	TRBD2	-	TRBV10-3	TRBJ2-7	16
CSAPGGTGGMNTEVFF	TGCAGTGCCCCCGGGGGGACAGGTGGGATGAACACTGAAGTTTTCTTT	TRBD1	few	TRBV20-1	TRBJ1-1	16
CASSLLRAGSTDTQYF	TGTGCCAGCAGCTTATTGCGGGCAGGGAGCACAGATACGCAGTATTTT	-	few	TRBV11-2	TRBJ2-3	16
CASSRRGSYEQYF	TGTGCCAGCAGTAGGAGGGGTTCCTACGAGCAGTACTTC	-	few	TRBV27	TRBJ2-7	13
CASSSDRPLNEQFF	TGTGCCAGCAGTTCCGACAGGCCTTTAAATGAGCAGTTCTTC	-	-	TRBV6-5	TRBJ2-1	14
CASSEMGLAGYSHTGELFF	TGTGCCAGCAGTGAAATGGGACTAGCGGGATATAGTCACACCGGGGAGCTGTTTTTT	TRBD2	-	TRBV2	TRBJ2-2	19
CASSFGTDLTGELFF	TGTGCCAGCAGTTTCGGGACAGACCTCACCGGGGAGCTGTTTTTT	TRBD1	few	TRBV27	TRBJ2-2	15
CASSLPGHGGDTQYF	TGTGCCAGCAGCCTACCGGGCCATGGGGGAGATACGCAGTATTTT	-	few	TRBV9	TRBJ2-3	15
CSARPRTSGSTDTQYF	TGCAGTGCTAGACCACGGACTAGCGGGAGCACAGATACGCAGTATTTT	TRBD2	few	TRBV20-1	TRBJ2-3	16
CASSLSGFLSNQPQHF	TGTGCCAGCAGTTTGAGCGGCTTCCTTAGCAATCAGCCCCAGCATTTT	-	-	TRBV12-3/TRBV12-4	TRBJ1-5	16